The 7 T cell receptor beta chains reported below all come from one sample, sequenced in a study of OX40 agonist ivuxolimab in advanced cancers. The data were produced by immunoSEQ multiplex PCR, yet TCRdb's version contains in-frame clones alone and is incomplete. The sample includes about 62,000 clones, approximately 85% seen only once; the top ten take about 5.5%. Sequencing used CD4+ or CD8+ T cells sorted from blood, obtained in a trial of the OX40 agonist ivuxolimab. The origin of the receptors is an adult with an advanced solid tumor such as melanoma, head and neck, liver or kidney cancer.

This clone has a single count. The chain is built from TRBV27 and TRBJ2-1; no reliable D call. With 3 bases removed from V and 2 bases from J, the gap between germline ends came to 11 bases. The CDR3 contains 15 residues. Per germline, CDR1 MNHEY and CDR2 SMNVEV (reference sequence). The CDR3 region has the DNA TGTGCCAGCAGTTTGGGTTACGATGCCTACAATGAGCAGTTCTTC. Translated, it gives CASSLGYDAYNEQFF.

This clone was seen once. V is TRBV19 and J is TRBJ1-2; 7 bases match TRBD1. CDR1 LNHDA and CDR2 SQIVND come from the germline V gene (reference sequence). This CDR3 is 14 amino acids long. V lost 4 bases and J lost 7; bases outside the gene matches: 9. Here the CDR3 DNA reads TGTGCCAGTAGTACCGTTACAGGGGCAACTGGCTACACCTTC. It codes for CASSTVTGATGYTF. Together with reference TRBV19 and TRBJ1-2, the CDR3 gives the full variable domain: DGGITQSPKYLFRKEGQNVTLSCEQNLNHDAMYWYRQDPGQGLRLIYYSQIVNDFQKGDIAEGYSVSREKKESFPLTVTSAQKNPTAFYLCASSTVTGATGYTFGSGTRLTVV.

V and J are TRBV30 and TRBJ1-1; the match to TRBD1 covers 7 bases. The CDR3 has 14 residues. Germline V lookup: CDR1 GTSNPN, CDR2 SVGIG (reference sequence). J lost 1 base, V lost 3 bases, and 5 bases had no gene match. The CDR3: CAWSRRDRNTEAFF. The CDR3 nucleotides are TGTGCCTGGAGCAGAAGGGACAGGAACACTGAAGCTTTCTTT.

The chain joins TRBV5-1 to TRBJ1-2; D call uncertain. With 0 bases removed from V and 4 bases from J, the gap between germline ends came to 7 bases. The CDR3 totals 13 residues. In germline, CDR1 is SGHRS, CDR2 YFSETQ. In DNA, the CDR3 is TGCGCCAGCAGCTTGGCCACGGGCTATGGCTACACCTTC. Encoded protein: CASSLATGYGYTF.

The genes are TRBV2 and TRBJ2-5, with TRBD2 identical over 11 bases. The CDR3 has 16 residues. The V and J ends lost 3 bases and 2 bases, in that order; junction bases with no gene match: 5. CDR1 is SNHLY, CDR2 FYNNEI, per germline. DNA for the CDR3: TGTGCCAGCAGTGAGGCTAGCGGGGGGATACAAGAGACCCAGTACTTC. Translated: CASSEASGGIQETQYF.

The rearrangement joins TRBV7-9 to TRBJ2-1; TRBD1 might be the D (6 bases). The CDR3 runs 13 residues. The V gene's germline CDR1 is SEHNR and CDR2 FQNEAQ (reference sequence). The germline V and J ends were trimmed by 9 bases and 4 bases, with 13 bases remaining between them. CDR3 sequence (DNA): TGTGCCAGTCAGGGGCGCAATTACAATGAGCAGTTCTTC. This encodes CASQGRNYNEQFF.

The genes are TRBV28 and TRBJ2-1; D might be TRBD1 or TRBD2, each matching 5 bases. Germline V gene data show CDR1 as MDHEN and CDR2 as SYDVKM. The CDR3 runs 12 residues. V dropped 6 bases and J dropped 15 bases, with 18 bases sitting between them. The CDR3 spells CASSLPGTTLFF. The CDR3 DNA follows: TGTGCCAGCAGCCTCCCCGGGACGACTCTGTTCTTC.